The rows below give T cell receptor beta chains drawn from one sample of a study of OX40 agonist ivuxolimab in advanced cancers. Libraries were prepared by immunoSEQ multiplex PCR; TCRdb keeps only in-frame clonotypes and omits some of them. In the table there are approximately 71,000 clones, nearly 85% of which are singletons. The starting material was CD4+ or CD8+ T cells sorted from blood, obtained in a trial of the OX40 agonist ivuxolimab. The receptor source for this set is an adult with an advanced solid tumor such as melanoma, head and neck, liver or kidney cancer. Each CDR3 is given with its conserved first and last residue. A D gene is named only where the DNA matches it firmly. Some rows mark clone size as missing; the rest say once, few, many or name a class of expanded clone.

size	D	length	J	V	DNA	CDR3
.	.	17	TRBJ2-6	TRBV5-1	TGCGCCAGCAGCTTATACGGGGGCATCTCTGGGGCCAACGTCCTGACTTTC	CASSLYGGISGANVLTF
.	.	14	TRBJ2-6	TRBV18	TGTGCCAGCTCCCCCACCTCTGGGGCCAACGTCCTGACTTTC	CASSPTSGANVLTF
.	TRBD1	15	TRBJ1-4	TRBV28	TGTGCCAGCAGCCCGGGGGGACAGTTTAATGAAAAACTGTTTTTT	CASSPGGQFNEKLFF
.	.	14	TRBJ1-5	TRBV28	TGTGCCAGCAGGGGCCGGCTGAGCAATCAGCCCCAGCATTTT	CASRGRLSNQPQHF
few	.	12	TRBJ2-7	TRBV7-8	TGTGCCAGCAGCTTAGCGGACATCGAGCAGTACTTC	CASSLADIEQYF
.	.	15	TRBJ2-3	TRBV7-2	TGTGCCAGCAGCTTAAATCCCATCGAGGGGGATACGCAGTATTTT	CASSLNPIEGDTQYF
few	TRBD2	17	TRBJ2-3	TRBV2	TGTGCCAGCAAGAGGACCGGACTAGAAGCGTCGACAGATACGCAGTATTTT	CASKRTGLEASTDTQYF
once	.	14	TRBJ1-4	TRBV19	TGTGCCAGTAGTATGGACAGCTCTAATGAAAAACTGTTTTTT	CASSMDSSNEKLFF
few	TRBD2	16	TRBJ2-1	TRBV2	TGTGCCAGCCCCGTACGGGGGACTAGCGGCTACAATGAGCAGTTCTTC	CASPVRGTSGYNEQFF
.	TRBD2	13	TRBJ2-1	TRBV5-4	TGTGCCAGCAGTTCTGGACTAGCAAATGAGCAGTTCTTC	CASSSGLANEQFF
once	TRBD1	14	TRBJ2-7	TRBV18	TGTGCCAGCTCGCCCCGGGACAGGGGGTACGAGCAGTACTTC	CASSPRDRGYEQYF
.	.	14	TRBJ2-7	TRBV6-1	TGTGCCAGCAGTGAAGGGAGGGTGGGCTACGAGCAGTACTTC	CASSEGRVGYEQYF
.	.	14	TRBJ2-7	TRBV7-8	TGTGCCAGCAGCCTTCGACAGGCCAACTACGAGCAGTACTTC	CASSLRQANYEQYF
few	.	15	TRBJ1-1	TRBV7-8	TGTGCCAGCAGGAGTCAAGGGGGGGTCAACACTGAAGCTTTCTTT	CASRSQGGVNTEAFF
few	TRBD1	11	TRBJ2-1	TRBV7-9	TGTGCCAGCAGCTTATCAGGGGGGCAGTTCTTC	CASSLSGGQFF
.	TRBD2	18	TRBJ2-1	TRBV6-1	TGTGCCAGCAGTGAATATGGAGCTAGCGGGAGGGTATTCTATGAGCAGTTCTTC	CASSEYGASGRVFYEQFF
.	.	14	TRBJ1-1	TRBV25-1	TGTGCCAGCAGTGGCAGGGGCCAGAACACTGAAGCTTTCTTT	CASSGRGQNTEAFF
.	.	18	TRBJ2-6	TRBV7-9	TGTGCCAGCAGCGATTGTATATACCATGAAAGTCGGGCCAACGTCCTGACTTTC	CASSDCIYHESRANVLTF
.	TRBD1	18	TRBJ1-2	TRBV4-2	TGTGCCAGCAGCCAAGATCTACCTCGAGGGGGCCTTAACTATGGCTACACCTTC	CASSQDLPRGGLNYGYTF
once	.	16	TRBJ1-1	TRBV6-5	TGTGCCAGCAGTTACTCGACCCCGGGACTTTTTACTGAAGCTTTCTTT	CASSYSTPGLFTEAFF
.	TRBD1	15	TRBJ1-4	TRBV5-6	TGTGCCAGCAGCATCCCCGGGACAGGACCCGAAAAACTGTTTTTT	CASSIPGTGPEKLFF
.	.	17	TRBJ2-5	TRBV7-6	TGTGCCAGCAGCCCCCCACCCTGGCGTAACCGACAAGAGACCCAGTACTTC	CASSPPPWRNRQETQYF
.	TRBD1	15	TRBJ1-2	TRBV4-1	TGCGCCAGCAGCCAGTTGGACAGGGAGTCCTATGGCTACACCTTC	CASSQLDRESYGYTF
.	.	13	TRBJ1-3	TRBV29-1	TGCAGCGTTGTAAGAGGGACTGGAAACACCATATATTTT	CSVVRGTGNTIYF
.	TRBD1	15	TRBJ2-3	TRBV9	TGTGCCAGCAGCCCTCGTCGACAGGGTACGGATACGCAGTATTTT	CASSPRRQGTDTQYF
.	.	17	TRBJ2-6	TRBV19	TGTGCCAGTAGTATCCCCGGCGGGCAATCTGGGGCCAACGTCCTGACTTTC	CASSIPGGQSGANVLTF
.	.	13	TRBJ1-1	TRBV7-9	TGTGCCAGCAGCACACAGGGGAACACTGAAGCTTTCTTT	CASSTQGNTEAFF
.	.	14	TRBJ2-3	TRBV5-8	TGTGCCAGCAGCTTGGGTCCCAGCACAGATACGCAGTATTTT	CASSLGPSTDTQYF
.	.	16	TRBJ1-1	TRBV5-1	TGCGCCAGCAGCTTGGGGGTGGGGTGGGAAAACACTGAAGCTTTCTTT	CASSLGVGWENTEAFF
.	TRBD1	14	TRBJ1-3	TRBV7-8	TGTGCCACCAAACAGGGGGCTAGTGGAAACACCATATATTTT	CATKQGASGNTIYF
.	.	15	TRBJ1-2	TRBV28	TGTGCCAGCAGGGCTCCCCGGGTAGCTAGGGATGGCTACACCTTC	CASRAPRVARDGYTF
.	.	14	TRBJ2-7	TRBV6-5	TGTGCCAGCAGTTACTCCGCAGGGGAGGGCGAGCAGTACTTC	CASSYSAGEGEQYF
.	.	14	TRBJ2-4	TRBV28	TGTGCCAGCAGGGGTAGCGGCGCCAAAAACATTCAGTACTTC	CASRGSGAKNIQYF
.	.	13	TRBJ2-3	TRBV28	TGTGCCAGCAGTTTACGGGGGACACATACGCAGTATTTT	CASSLRGTHTQYF
.	.	15	TRBJ2-5	TRBV5-1	TGCGCCAGCAGAAGCGGGGGACAGCCCCAAGAGACCCAGTACTTC	CASRSGGQPQETQYF
.	.	14	TRBJ2-3	TRBV5-1	TGCGCCAGCAGCTTGGCTCGGGCGGAAGATACGCAGTATTTT	CASSLARAEDTQYF
.	TRBD1	15	TRBJ2-1	TRBV7-6	TGTGCCAGCAGCTTCAGGACAGGGATCGGCAATGAGCAGTTCTTC	CASSFRTGIGNEQFF
.	.	15	TRBJ2-3	TRBV19	TGTGCCAGTAGTATGCCCCGCTGGGGCACAGATACGCAGTATTTT	CASSMPRWGTDTQYF
.	.	13	TRBJ1-1	TRBV6-6	TGTGCCAGCACTTATAGGGCGGGGACTGAAGCTTTCTTT	CASTYRAGTEAFF
.	.	13	TRBJ1-2	TRBV10-3	TGTGCCATCAGTGAGGCAGGGAGCGATGGCTACACCTTC	CAISEAGSDGYTF
few	TRBD2	17	TRBJ2-2	TRBV5-4	TGTGCCAGCAGCTTGAAACTAGCGGGAGCGGGGACCGGGGAGCTGTTTTTT	CASSLKLAGAGTGELFF
.	.	13	TRBJ1-2	TRBV6-1	TGTGCCAGCAGTGAAGCAGGGATCTATGGCTACACCTTC	CASSEAGIYGYTF
.	TRBD2	19	TRBJ2-1	TRBV7-2	TGTGCCAGCAGCTTAGCGAGCCCCCAGGGTGGGAGGGCCTGGAATGAGCAGTTCTTC	CASSLASPQGGRAWNEQFF
once	TRBD1	14	TRBJ2-7	TRBV19	TGTGCCAGTAGTAGGGGACAGGCTCCCTACGAGCAGTACTTC	CASSRGQAPYEQYF
.	.	15	TRBJ1-5	TRBV2	TGTGCCAGCAGCCAGTGGGAGCCTTCCAATCAGCCCCAGCATTTT	CASSQWEPSNQPQHF